This TCR beta chain comes out of a study of cytomegalovirus exposure and HLA in healthy donors. Sequencing was performed with immunoSEQ multiplex PCR; in TCRdb, only in-frame clones are kept and a portion is missing. The sample lists about 170,000 clones; 86% were seen once. V lost 3 bases, J lost 5 bases, and 10 bases lay in between. Germline V gives CDR1 LGHNA, CDR2 YSLEER. The CDR3 has 13 amino acids. The material sequenced was PBMCs. The TCR sequence derives from a woman younger than 35 in good health and CMV-seronegative. The J gene is TRBJ1-1, the V gene TRBV4-3, with D possibly being TRBD1 (6 bases). The CDR3 sequence: CASSQARGTEAFF. DNA of the CDR3: TGCGCCAGCAGCCAGGCTAGGGGGACTGAAGCTTTCTTT.